This record concerns one T cell receptor beta chain sequence. Those enrolled in Seattle joined during active infection and were followed longitudinally afterward. V lost 2 bases and J 1 base, leaving 5 bases between the germline ends. This CDR3 is 14 amino acids long. The germline CDR1 and CDR2 sequences are SGHAT and FQDESV (reference sequence). This sample stems from a study of blood T cell repertoires in COVID-19. Study-wide context: COVID-19 samples collected from the United States, Italy and Spain covered acute and convalescent phases. The cDNA or gDNA used as material had been derived from T cells, B-cell-depleted T cells, or PBMCs.

In the authors' methods: Estimation of nucleated cell counts was performed using reference gene primer amplification. The method was immunoSEQ multiplex PCR; TCRdb's version includes in-frame clones alone and lacks a portion of them. Clone size and V and J calls were adopted from that table, with D and trimming inferred from the DNA. The sample contains under 95,000 clones, roughly 90% of which appear only once. The V gene is TRBV11-1, the J gene TRBJ2-2; D uncertain. The sequenced sample consisted of peripheral blood. The clonotype originates from a man between 45 and 60 years old with COVID-19, enrolled during active disease. CDR3 sequence reads: CASSLLLNTGELFF. The CDR3 DNA follows: TGTGCCAGCAGCTTATTACTGAACACCGGGGAGCTGTTTTTT.